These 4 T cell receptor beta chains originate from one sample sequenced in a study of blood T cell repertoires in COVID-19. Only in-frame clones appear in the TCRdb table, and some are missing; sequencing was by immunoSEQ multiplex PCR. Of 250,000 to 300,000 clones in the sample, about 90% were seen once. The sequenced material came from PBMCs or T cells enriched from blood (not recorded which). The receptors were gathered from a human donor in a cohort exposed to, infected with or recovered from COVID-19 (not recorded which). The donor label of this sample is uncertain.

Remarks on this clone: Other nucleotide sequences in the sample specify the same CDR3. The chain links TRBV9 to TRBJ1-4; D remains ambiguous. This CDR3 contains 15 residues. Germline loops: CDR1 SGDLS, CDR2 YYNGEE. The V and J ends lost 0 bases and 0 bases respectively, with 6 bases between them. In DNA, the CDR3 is TGTGCCAGCAGCGTAGGCGGGGCAACTAATGAAAAACTGTTTTTT. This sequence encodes CASSVGGATNEKLFF.

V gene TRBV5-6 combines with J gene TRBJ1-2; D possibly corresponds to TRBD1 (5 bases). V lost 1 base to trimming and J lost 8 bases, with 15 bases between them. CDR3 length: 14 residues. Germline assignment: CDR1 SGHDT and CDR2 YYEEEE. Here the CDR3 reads CASSLRTPSKGYTF. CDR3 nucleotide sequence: TGTGCCAGCAGCTTGAGGACACCCTCTAAAGGCTACACCTTC.

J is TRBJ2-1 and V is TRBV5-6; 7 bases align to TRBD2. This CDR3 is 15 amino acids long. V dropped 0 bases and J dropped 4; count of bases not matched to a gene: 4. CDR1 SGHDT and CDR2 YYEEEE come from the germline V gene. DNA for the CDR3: TGTGCCAGCAGCTTGGCCAGCGGGGTGTACAATGAGCAGTTCTTC. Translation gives CASSLASGVYNEQFF.

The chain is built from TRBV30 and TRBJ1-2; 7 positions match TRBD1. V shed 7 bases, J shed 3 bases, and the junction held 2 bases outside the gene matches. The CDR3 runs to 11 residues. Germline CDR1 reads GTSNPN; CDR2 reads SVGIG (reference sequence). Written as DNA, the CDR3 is TGTGCCTCCGACAGGGACTATGGCTACACCTTC. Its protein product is CASDRDYGYTF.